This T cell receptor beta chain was recovered during a study of T cells after yellow fever vaccination. Study observations and caveats: A large majority of primary-vaccination clones showed up again after the booster (approximately 96% CD4, around 90% CD8). FACS-sorted repertoires might harbor abundant contaminating clonotypes from the bulk population.

V was trimmed by 0 bases and J by 1 base, leaving 9 bases between them. CDR1 SGHVS and CDR2 FNYEAQ come from the germline V gene. The CDR3 has 15 residues. TCRdb fed the 5' RACE reads into MiXCR, producing one record per CDR3 protein. The table records 250,000 to 300,000 distinct CDR3 sequences, about 5.2% of them present only once. This clonotype was found a few times. Its target is not known. The sample consisted of CD4+ T cells sorted from PBMCs, taken on the day of the yellow fever booster vaccination. The V call is TRBV7-6, the J call TRBJ2-5; the D gene is possibly TRBD2 (6 bases). This clonotype originated in a man aged 18 to 35 who received the YFV17D yellow fever vaccine. The CDR3 region is CASSLAGGFQETQYF. In nucleotides, the CDR3 is TGTGCCAGCAGCTTAGCTGGGGGGTTCCAAGAGACCCAGTACTTC.